This T cell receptor beta chain was sequenced during a study of breast tumors, draining lymph nodes, adjacent tissues. The CDR3 length is 13 residues. Germline V gene data show CDR1 as LNHDA and CDR2 as SQIVND (reference sequence). Trimming removed 5 bases from V and 3 bases from J; junction bases left unmatched: 4. TCRdb ran MiXCR on the multiplex PCR reads and lists one entry per CDR3 protein. The data hold roughly 70,000 distinct CDR3 sequences, with 40% to 45% observed a single time. This clonotype was recorded at least ten times. The clonotype was recovered from a female donor with breast cancer. Some clones in this sample may be carry-over from other donors' samples. Sequenced input: breast tumor tissue. This chain links TRBV19 with TRBJ2-7, with 7 bases lining up with TRBD1. The CDR3 spells CASSPWDSYEQYF. The CDR3 nucleotides are TGTGCCAGTAGTCCCTGGGACAGCTACGAGCAGTACTTC.